The 18 T cell receptor beta chains reported below all come from one sample, sequenced in a study of T cell responses to AZD1222 COVID-19 vaccine. Sequencing used immunoSEQ multiplex PCR; TCRdb keeps in-frame clones, though not all of them. The sample shows around 100,000 clones, 90% of them seen only once. The sequencing used peripheral blood, collected on day 0 of AZD1222 vaccination. Receptor source: an adult in good health.

CDR3 DNA: TGTGCCAGCTCAACCCAGGGAATACCCGGGGAGCTGTTTTTT. Translating it yields CASSTQGIPGELFF. The V gene is TRBV18, the J gene TRBJ2-2, with a tentative D call TRBD1 (5 bases). This CDR3 is built from 14 residues. From germline, CDR1 is KGHSH and CDR2 LQKENI. Trimming cost V 5 bases and J 6 bases, with 13 bases left between them.

This chain uses TRBV6-5 with TRBJ1-4; D unclear. This CDR3 region has 11 residues. The germline V and J ends were trimmed by 5 bases and 8 bases, with 6 bases remaining between them. The germline V gene has CDR1 MNHEY and CDR2 SVGAGI. Here the CDR3 reads CASSKREKLFF. The DNA for the CDR3 is TGTGCCAGCAGTAAACGCGAAAAACTGTTTTTT.

J is TRBJ1-1 and V is TRBV6-5; the D is unclear. Trimming took 5 bases from V and 6 from J, leaving 10 bases between them. The CDR3 is 12 amino acids. Germline V gene data show CDR1 as MNHEY and CDR2 as SVGAGI. The CDR3 spells CASSPRLAEAFF. The CDR3 bases are TGTGCCAGCAGTCCCAGACTGGCTGAAGCTTTCTTT.

The J gene is TRBJ2-4, the V gene TRBV7-2; no definite D call. The ends were cut back, 3 bases at V and 6 bases at J, with 9 bases in the middle. This CDR3 has 13 residues. Per the germline V gene, CDR1 is SGHTA and CDR2 is FQGNSA. The CDR3 DNA sequence: TGTGCCAGCAGCTTCTTGGGAACAAACATTCAGTACTTC. This gives the protein CASSFLGTNIQYF. Together with reference TRBV7-2 and TRBJ2-4, the CDR3 gives the full variable domain: GAGVSQSPSNKVTEKGKDVELRCDPISGHTALYWYRQSLGQGLEFLIYFQGNSAPDKSGLPSDRFSAERTGGSVSTLTIQRTQQEDSAVYLCASSFLGTNIQYFGAGTRLSVL.

The chain links TRBV6-6 to TRBJ2-3, with D perhaps TRBD1 or TRBD2 (6 bases each). The CDR3 has 13 amino acids. Germline CDR1 and CDR2: MNHNY and SVGAGI (reference sequence). Trimming took 7 bases from V and 5 from J, leaving 13 bases between them. Written as DNA, the CDR3 is TGTGCCAGCAACGGGGGCCTAGGAGATACGCAGTATTTT. It translates to CASNGGLGDTQYF.

The CDR3 region is CASSFRTGPQGEQFF. CDR3 DNA: TGTGCCAGCAGTTTTAGGACAGGGCCCCAGGGCGAGCAGTTCTTC. The chain combines TRBV28 with TRBJ2-1; 8 nucleotides match TRBD1. Germline V gene data show CDR1 as MDHEN and CDR2 as SYDVKM. The V gene end was trimmed by 3 bases and the J gene end by 10 bases; junction bases not matched to a gene: 11. The CDR3 is 15 amino acids.

The chain has TRBV6-5 and TRBJ2-7, with 11 positions matching TRBD2. The germline V gene has CDR1 MNHEY and CDR2 SVGAGI. J was trimmed by 3 bases and V by 6 bases; bases with no gene match: 4. The CDR3 runs to 14 residues. The DNA for the CDR3 is TGTGCCAGCAGACCGGGACTAGCGGACTACGAGCAGTACTTC. Protein: CASRPGLADYEQYF.

This sequence joins TRBV28 and TRBJ1-5, with a possible D match to TRBD1 (5 bases). The germline V gene encodes CDR1 MDHEN and CDR2 SYDVKM. This CDR3 is 14 amino acids long. The ends were cut back, 5 bases at V and 0 bases at J, with 8 bases in the middle. The chain's CDR3 is CASSGDYSNQPQHF. CDR3 sequence (DNA): TGTGCCAGCAGTGGGGACTATAGCAATCAGCCCCAGCATTTT.

This chain uses TRBV15 with TRBJ1-1; TRBD1 might be the D (6 bases). CDR1 LNHNV and CDR2 YYDKDF come from the germline V gene (reference sequence). This CDR3 is 14 amino acids long. V was clipped by 5 bases and J by 6 bases, with 16 bases between them. The CDR3 spells CATSAQGSFAEAFF. The CDR3 DNA sequence: TGTGCCACCAGCGCACAGGGTTCATTCGCTGAAGCTTTCTTT.

The J gene is TRBJ1-5, the V gene TRBV4-2, with 7 bases that match TRBD1. Germline V lookup: CDR1 LGHNA, CDR2 YNFKEQ. V gave up 0 bases and J gave up 5 bases; unmatched junction bases: 10. CDR3 size: 17 residues. The chain's CDR3 is CASSQDQRQGVDQPQHF. The CDR3 nucleotides are TGTGCCAGCAGCCAAGATCAGAGACAGGGAGTCGATCAGCCCCAGCATTTT.

This chain links TRBV7-9 with TRBJ1-3, with D perhaps matching TRBD1 (5 bases). V shed 3 bases and J shed 4 bases, with 7 bases lying between them. CDR1 and CDR2 from the germline V gene are SEHNR and FQNEAQ (reference sequence). The CDR3 consists of 13 residues. In DNA, the CDR3 is TGTGCCAGCAGCTTTGAGGGGGGAAACACCATATATTTT. Residues: CASSFEGGNTIYF.

This chain joins TRBV28 and TRBJ1-1, with D possibly matching TRBD1 (5 bases). The CDR3 covers 13 residues. From germline, CDR1 is MDHEN and CDR2 SYDVKM. Trimming removed 7 bases at V and 3 bases at J, with 12 bases between. The CDR3 region has the DNA TGTGCCAGCAAACCCCAGGGTTACACTGAAGCTTTCTTT. Encoded protein: CASKPQGYTEAFF. Based on the CDR3 plus reference TRBV28 and TRBJ1-1, the full variable domain is DVKVTQSSRYLVKRTGEKVFLECVQDMDHENMFWYRQDPGLGLRLIYFSYDVKMKEKGDIPEGYSVSREKKERFSLILESASTNQTSMYLCASKPQGYTEAFFGQGTRLTVV.

This clone is judged medium-sized (0.01 to 0.1%). The V and J genes are TRBV11-2 and TRBJ2-5; maybe TRBD2 (6 bases). Trimming removed 5 bases from V and 2 bases from J, with 18 bases in between. Germline CDR1 reads SGHAT; CDR2 reads FQNNGV. The CDR3 consists of 16 residues. The CDR3 region is CASSPYGGSLQETQYF. The CDR3 DNA is TGTGCCAGCAGCCCCTACGGGGGAAGCCTACAAGAGACCCAGTACTTC.

The table lists this clone with a count of one. This chain uses TRBV24-1 with TRBJ1-5; D is unclear. The CDR3 runs to 14 residues. Between the trimmed V and J ends, which lost 6 bases and 3 bases, there was a span of 11 bases. Germline-derived CDR1 and CDR2 are KGHDR and SFDVKD. Written as DNA, the CDR3 is TGTGCCACCAGTCCCGCGGGGTACAATCAGCCCCAGCATTTT. The encoded protein is CATSPAGYNQPQHF.

The chain couples TRBV28 to TRBJ2-3, with D possibly TRBD1 on 6 matching bases. Trimming cost V 1 base and J 6 bases, with 11 bases left between them. CDR1 is MDHEN, CDR2 SYDVKM, per germline. This CDR3 is built from 14 residues. CDR3 loop: CASSLSGARDTQYF. CDR3 coding DNA: TGTGCCAGCAGTTTATCAGGGGCGCGGGATACGCAGTATTTT.

The J gene is TRBJ1-6, the V gene TRBV13; D perhaps matches TRBD1 (5 bases). Germline V gives CDR1 PRHDT, CDR2 FYEKMQ (reference sequence). V was clipped by 3 bases and J by 9 bases, with 15 bases between them. The CDR3 is 15 residues long. The CDR3 nucleotides read TGTGCCAGCAGCTTCGCGGGGGAGAGAGGTTCACCCCTCCACTTT. This gives the protein CASSFAGERGSPLHF.

This rearrangement joins TRBV6-6 to TRBJ1-6; 7 nucleotides align to TRBD1. Germline CDR1 and CDR2: MNHNY and SVGAGI (reference sequence). The CDR3 consists of 13 residues. J was trimmed by 10 bases and V by 6 bases; bases with no gene match: 6. The CDR3 loop is CASSQDRLSPLHF. The CDR3 region has the DNA TGTGCCAGCAGCCAGGACAGGTTGTCACCCCTCCACTTT.

The V call is TRBV7-7, the J call TRBJ1-1; a possible D gene is TRBD1 (5 bases). Trimming stripped 5 bases from V and 4 bases from J, with 14 bases between. The germline V gene encodes CDR1 SSHAT and CDR2 FNYEAQ (reference sequence). The CDR3 covers 14 residues. The chain's CDR3 is CASSPMGRGTEAFF. The DNA of the CDR3 is TGTGCCAGCAGCCCAATGGGACGGGGCACTGAAGCTTTCTTT.